The present TCR beta chain was sequenced within a study of post-analysis software for immune sequencing data (dated by TCRdb to the mid-2010s). Regarding the complete study: The recorded disease courses included relapsing-remitting, secondary progressive and progressive-relapsing multiple sclerosis, and some patients had no subtype annotation. Patient repertoires were compared against 11 previously published healthy control repertoires from donors aged roughly 6 to 28 years. A subset of samples was prepared in parallel using single-end sample barcoding, then pooled and co-amplified after Illumina adapter ligation. General conclusions and limits of the study: Normalized Chao1 diversity was significantly lower in multiple sclerosis patients than controls, suggesting substantial peripheral T-cell clonal expansion. Strong co-clustering of samples prepared in the same batch was shown by direct clustering with F measure, prompting a batch-effect correction. Patients showed significantly higher frequencies than controls for a handful of TRBV segments, among them TRBV5-6, TRBV5-1 and TRBV20-1. The multiple sclerosis patient group was slightly younger than the control group.

On this clonotype itself: What antigen it recognizes has not been identified. No per-base quality is available; no much larger clone lies one base away.

The receptor library was made with PCR. The sequencer was an Illumina HiSeq 2500. To reduce PCR and sequencing biases, unique molecular identifiers were incorporated into the TCR beta cDNA libraries. Roughly 0.5 million cDNA molecules were obtained per 1 to 10 million input T cells, so each molecule approximated one T cell. The same protocol used for the earlier healthy control dataset was applied to prepare and sequence the patient libraries. Samples belonging to the same batch were prepared together, multiplexed and sequenced on a shared HiSeq lane. The authors' analysis ran thus. Raw barcoded reads were processed with MIGEC, discarding single-read molecular identifier groups before consensus assembly and CDR3 extraction. Clonotype tables were post-analysed with VDJtools, normalizing diversity by down-sampling all datasets to the smallest sample size. To correct batch-related cross-sample contamination, repertoire overlap clustering matched CDR3 amino acid sequences but not nucleotide sequences. The public sequencing data were trimmed at Q25 with fastp and processed into clonotypes with MiXCR by TCRdb, which kept only in-frame beta chains. Rows matching on CDR3 protein sequence are summarized as one entry with the most common DNA and genes. TCRdb assigned the V and J calls; the authors' analysis was not used. For this sample the table gives hundreds of thousands of distinct CDR3 sequences, of which around 37% were detected only once. The ten largest clones capture about an eighth of the sample.

Sequences KGHSH (CDR1) and LQKENI (CDR2) are obtained from the germline V gene. The CDR3 goes from the cysteine to the phenylalanine over 14 residues. The only DNA kept is the CDR3, 42 bases in frame from the first base. The trim is 3 bases for V and 2 bases for J, with a gap of 11 bases between the germline ends. TCR beta repertoires were profiled from peripheral blood of under 15 young patients with multiple sclerosis to demonstrate the VDJtools post-analysis software. The patients with multiple sclerosis were children and adolescents between about 6 and 16 years of age. The chain couples TRBV18 to TRBJ2-7; confidence is insufficient to name the D gene. The receptor comes from a girl between 10 and 17 years old with multiple sclerosis. The sequenced sample was blood. The DNA sequence is TGTGCCAGCTCACCGAAACAGATTCCCTACGAGCAGTACTTC. It codes for CASSPKQIPYEQYF.